This T cell receptor (beta chain) is drawn from a study of T cell responses to AZD1222 COVID-19 vaccine. As to this clone: What it recognizes is unknown.

Overall study results and limits: Nearly half of spike-specific TCRs reportedly target unmutated variant regions.

Method: immunoSEQ multiplex PCR; TCRdb's copy keeps in-frame clones and lacks some. The repertoire holds about 140,000 clones, with around 90% as singletons. The clonotype originates from an adult in good health. Sequencing was performed on peripheral blood, taken on day 0 of AZD1222 vaccination.

The CDR3 nucleotides read TGCAGTGCTAGTATCTCCGAGGGGAAGGGCTACGAGCAGTACTTC. This sequence encodes CSASISEGKGYEQYF. V usage is TRBV20-1 and J usage is TRBJ2-7; D is possibly TRBD1 or TRBD2 (5 bases each). The CDR3 totals 15 residues. V was shortened by 3 bases and J by 3 bases, with 18 bases between the two germline ends. CDR1 and CDR2 from the germline V gene are DFQATT and SNEGSKA (reference sequence).